The source of this T cell receptor beta chain is a study of CD8 T cells in ankylosing spondylitis. Findings of the study overall: Some motif variants had been reported before (in reactive arthritis synovial fluid and blood). Disease-associated clonotypes exhibited CD8+ identity and were relatively infrequent in peripheral blood.

TCR beta libraries were made by quantitative 5'-RACE with molecular barcodes. TCRdb re-derived calls from the 5' RACE reads in MiXCR, one entry per CDR3 protein. This table holds 150,000 to 200,000 distinct CDR3 sequences, roughly 18% found once. The sample holds many counts of this clonotype. Its target is not known. Trimming cost V 5 bases and J 1 base, with 12 bases left between them. The germline V gene encodes CDR1 MNHEY and CDR2 SVGAGI. CDR3 length equals 15 residues. This sequence was found in a male donor aged 5-29 years with ankylosing spondylitis or in good health (not recorded which). The chain uses TRBV6-5 and TRBJ1-5; D not certain. Sequenced: blood, either unsorted or a sorted T cell fraction (not recorded which). The CDR3 DNA reads as TGTGCCAGCAGTAACACGTGGGGAAGCAATCAGCCCCAGCATTTT. This gives the protein CASSNTWGSNQPQHF.